Each of the 23 T cell receptor beta chains below was sequenced from the same sample in a study of T cell changes during pregnancy in multiple sclerosis. The data were produced by immunoSEQ multiplex PCR, yet TCRdb's version contains in-frame clones alone and is incomplete. The sample holds 69,000 or so clones, 80% to 95% seen once. Here the sequenced sample was peripheral blood, taken in the third trimester of pregnancy. The receptors were sampled from a female donor in good health, enrolled as a control in a pregnancy study.

A word on this clone: Germline is not matched at one junction end, which may reflect a read error. The chain recombines TRBV25-1 with TRBJ2-2; the D gene is possibly TRBD1 (5 bases). CDR1 and CDR2 (germline): MGHDK, SYGVNS. This CDR3 spans 15 amino acids. CDR3 residues: CASSDRVGNAGELFF. In DNA form, the CDR3 reads TGTGCCAGCAGTGACAGGGTTGGGAACGCCGGGGAGCTGTTTTTT.

The chain links TRBV4-1 to TRBJ1-4, with TRBD1 matching over 7 bases. The J segment lost 4 bases and the V segment lost 4 bases, leaving 6 bases of the junction unmatched. The CDR3 length is 15 residues. The germline gives CDR1 MGHRA, CDR2 YSYEKL. The DNA of the CDR3 is TGCGCCAGCAGCCGACAGGGATACATTAATGAAAAACTGTTTTTT. The encoded protein is CASSRQGYINEKLFF.

The V call is TRBV11-3, the J call TRBJ2-3; 10 nucleotides agree with TRBD2. V gave up 7 bases and J gave up 2 bases; unmatched junction bases: 12. The germline CDR1 and CDR2 sequences are SGHNT and YENEEA. CDR3 length equals 17 residues. CDR3 residues: CASTTPLAGVPTDTQYF. For the CDR3, the DNA is TGTGCCAGCACCACCCCCCTAGCGGGAGTTCCCACAGATACGCAGTATTTT.

V usage is TRBV19 and J usage is TRBJ1-5, with 7 nucleotides matching TRBD1. After removal of 4 bases from V and 6 bases from J, the junction contained 6 bases not matched to a gene. This CDR3 is 14 amino acids long. Per the germline V gene, CDR1 is LNHDA and CDR2 is SQIVND (reference sequence). In DNA form, the CDR3 reads TGTGCCAGTAGTACGCAAAGGGGGCCTCAGCCCCAGCATTTT. Its translation is CASSTQRGPQPQHF.

The chain couples TRBV10-3 to TRBJ2-7; perhaps TRBD1 as D (6 bases). The CDR3 has 12 residues. Germline V gene lookup returns CDR1 ENHRY and CDR2 SYGVKD. V gave up 9 bases and J gave up 6 bases, with 15 bases separating them. CDR3 in DNA: TGTGCCATGGGGGCAGGGGAAGGCGAGCAGTACTTC. Translated: CAMGAGEGEQYF.

This rearrangement joins TRBV7-2 to TRBJ2-7, with 13 bases that match TRBD2. Losses at the gene ends were 4 bases for V and 0 bases for J; bases not matched to a gene: 9. Per the germline V gene, CDR1 is SGHTA and CDR2 is FQGNSA. The CDR3 runs 18 residues. The CDR3 loop is CASSWAGTSGANSYEQYF. In DNA form, the CDR3 reads TGTGCCAGCAGCTGGGCCGGGACTAGCGGGGCCAACTCCTACGAGCAGTACTTC.

The CDR3 DNA sequence: TGTGCCAGCTCACCCTGGGAGGGCTACGAGCAGTACTTC. This sequence encodes CASSPWEGYEQYF. J is TRBJ2-7 and V is TRBV18, with 7 bases aligning to TRBD2. This CDR3 has 13 amino acids. Germline trimming cut 3 bases from V and 3 bases from J; bases unmatched to any gene: 2. Germline V gene sequence: CDR1 KGHSH, CDR2 LQKENI.

Here the CDR3 DNA reads TGTGCCAGCAGCTTGTTCCCAGGACAGTCTAATTCACCCCTCCACTTT. It yields the protein CASSLFPGQSNSPLHF. V gene TRBV5-4 combines with J gene TRBJ1-6; a weak D match, TRBD1 (6 bases). Germline lookup yields CDR1 SGHNT and CDR2 YYREEE (reference sequence). The CDR3 length is 16 residues. V lost 1 base to trimming and J lost 6 bases, with 14 bases between them.

The CDR3 coding sequence is TGTGCCAGCAGTGTGGCTAGCGGGGAGTACAATGAGCAGTTCTTC. This encodes CASSVASGEYNEQFF. The V and J genes are TRBV6-4 and TRBJ2-1, with 9 bases that match TRBD2. The germline CDR1 and CDR2 sequences are MRHNA and SNTAGT. The CDR3 has 15 residues. The ends lost 4 bases at V and 4 bases at J; junction bases unmatched: 5.

The V call is TRBV7-2, the J call TRBJ2-4, with D perhaps matching TRBD1 (6 bases). The CDR3 covers 15 residues. The V end was cut by 2 bases, the J end by 1 base, with 9 bases between. Germline assignment: CDR1 SGHTA and CDR2 FQGNSA. CDR3 in amino acids: CASSLLGAAKNIQYF. The DNA for the CDR3 is TGTGCCAGCAGCTTACTGGGGGCGGCCAAAAACATTCAGTACTTC. The entire variable domain, with the rest obtained from reference TRBV7-2 and TRBJ2-4, is as follows: GAGVSQSPSNKVTEKGKDVELRCDPISGHTALYWYRQSLGQGLEFLIYFQGNSAPDKSGLPSDRFSAERTGGSVSTLTIQRTQQEDSAVYLCASSLLGAAKNIQYFGAGTRLSVL.

The rearrangement uses TRBV28 and TRBJ2-5, with unresolved D. CDR1 is MDHEN and CDR2 is SYDVKM in the germline V gene. V was shortened by 5 bases and J by 5 bases, with 12 bases between the two germline ends. The CDR3 has 13 residues. The CDR3 protein is CASSQIPRETQYF. The CDR3, as DNA: TGTGCCAGCAGTCAAATTCCTCGGGAGACCCAGTACTTC. Based on the CDR3 plus reference TRBV28 and TRBJ2-5, the full variable domain is DVKVTQSSRYLVKRTGEKVFLECVQDMDHENMFWYRQDPGLGLRLIYFSYDVKMKEKGDIPEGYSVSREKKERFSLILESASTNQTSMYLCASSQIPRETQYFGPGTRLLVL.

J is TRBJ2-1 and V is TRBV5-1; D might be TRBD1 (5 bases). This CDR3 spans 14 amino acids. Trimming took off 7 bases at V and 2 bases at J, with 13 bases between the two ends. CDR1 is SGHRS and CDR2 is YFSETQ in the germline V gene. The CDR3 loop is CASSEAGPYNEQFF. The CDR3 nucleotides read TGCGCCAGCTCAGAGGCAGGGCCCTACAATGAGCAGTTCTTC.

This chain connects TRBV7-3 to TRBJ1-1, with D hard to call. Germline-derived CDR1 and CDR2 are SGHTA and FQGTGA. This CDR3 comprises 13 residues. V was trimmed by 2 bases and J by 1 base, leaving 5 bases between them. This CDR3 reads CASSLRGNTEAFF. The DNA for the CDR3 is TGTGCCAGCAGCTTACGGGGGAACACTGAAGCTTTCTTT.

This chain links TRBV6-5 with TRBJ2-3, with D perhaps matching TRBD1 (5 bases). This CDR3 has 15 residues. CDR1 MNHEY and CDR2 SVGAGI come from the germline V gene. V lost 2 bases and J 6 bases, leaving 15 bases between the germline ends. The CDR3 DNA follows: TGTGCCAGCAGTTACGTGGCCCACAGGCAGGATACGCAGTATTTT. Encoded protein: CASSYVAHRQDTQYF.

The chain couples TRBV19 to TRBJ2-1, with a possible D match to TRBD1 (6 bases). Trimming removed 4 bases from V and 0 bases from J, with 7 bases in between. This CDR3 spans 14 amino acids. In germline, CDR1 is LNHDA, CDR2 SQIVND (reference sequence). As DNA, the CDR3 is TGTGCCAGTAGTACACAGGGCTCCTACAATGAGCAGTTCTTC. Its translation: CASSTQGSYNEQFF.

The chain combines TRBV9 with TRBJ1-1, with TRBD1 matching over 7 bases. This CDR3 spans 16 amino acids. Unmatched junction bases numbered 9, after V lost 0 bases and J lost 4 bases. The germline V gene encodes CDR1 SGDLS and CDR2 YYNGEE. This chain's CDR3 is CASSVASQGGSTEAFF. CDR3 nucleotides: TGTGCCAGCAGCGTAGCTAGTCAGGGGGGTTCCACTGAAGCTTTCTTT.

The chain employs TRBV5-1 and TRBJ1-5; D gene uncertain. V was cut by 6 bases and J by 3 bases, with 10 bases left in between. The CDR3 consists of 13 residues. CDR1 and CDR2 from the germline V gene are SGHRS and YFSETQ. CDR3 residues: CASKDGDNQPQHF. Written as DNA, the CDR3 is TGCGCCAGCAAGGACGGGGACAATCAGCCCCAGCATTTT.

J is TRBJ2-1 and V is TRBV2; 7 bases agree with TRBD2. Germline lookup yields CDR1 SNHLY and CDR2 FYNNEI. Trimming took 6 bases from V and 3 from J; bases not matched to a gene: 5. CDR3 size: 14 residues. CDR3 DNA: TGTGCCAGCAGAAATCGGGGGGTCTACAATGAGCAGTTCTTC. Translated: CASRNRGVYNEQFF.

The chain couples TRBV2 to TRBJ1-2; D ambiguous. The germline V and J ends were trimmed by 5 bases and 6 bases, with 16 bases remaining between them. CDR1 is SNHLY, CDR2 FYNNEI, per germline. CDR3 length: 14 amino acids. CDR3 residues: CASSQINNPNGYTF. In DNA, the CDR3 is TGTGCCAGCAGTCAGATTAACAATCCGAATGGCTACACCTTC.

The gene calls are TRBV7-3 and TRBJ2-7; 12 nucleotides line up with TRBD1. Germline V lookup: CDR1 SGHTA, CDR2 FQGTGA. This CDR3 comprises 17 residues. Trimming removed 3 bases from V and 3 bases from J; junction bases left unmatched: 9. CDR3: CASSLGTGGQRSYEQYF. CDR3 in DNA: TGTGCCAGCAGCTTGGGGACAGGGGGCCAACGGAGCTACGAGCAGTACTTC.

The chain joins TRBV28 to TRBJ2-3; 13 positions match TRBD2. The CDR3 covers 16 residues. Trimming at V came to 8 bases and at J to 6 bases, leaving 11 bases not matched to a gene. CDR1 is MDHEN, CDR2 SYDVKM, per germline. The CDR3 nucleotides are TGTGCCAGCTTTTCTGGGACTAGCGGGGTGAACGATACGCAGTATTTT. Its protein is CASFSGTSGVNDTQYF.

The V and J genes are TRBV28 and TRBJ1-1; 8 nucleotides line up with TRBD1. The CDR3 consists of 15 residues. Germline assignment: CDR1 MDHEN and CDR2 SYDVKM. Trimming at V came to 2 bases and at J to 1 base, leaving 3 bases not matched to a gene. DNA of the CDR3: TGTGCCAGCAGTTTAATCACAGGGGGGAACACTGAAGCTTTCTTT. This sequence encodes CASSLITGGNTEAFF.

V is TRBV5-1 and J is TRBJ2-4, with TRBD2 matching 14 bases. This CDR3 has 20 residues. V lost 0 bases and J lost 1; bases outside the gene matches: 9. The germline CDR1 and CDR2 sequences are SGHRS and YFSETQ. CDR3 region: CASSLAPTSGGAGAKNIQYF. DNA for the CDR3: TGCGCCAGCAGCTTGGCCCCGACTAGCGGGGGGGCCGGGGCCAAAAACATTCAGTACTTC.